This TCR beta chain was documented in a study of cytomegalovirus exposure and HLA in healthy donors. Study as a whole: The 90 to 150 validation repertoires, a later analysis reported, used the same platform as the 600 to 700 first-cohort repertoires. Findings and limits, study-wide: The tendency of first-cohort TCR clusters to co-occur in the 130 or so validation repertoires was identified by a subsequent analysis. A list of 164 TCR beta chains associated with cytomegalovirus was given.

The J segment lost 0 bases and the V segment lost 3 bases, leaving 1 base of the junction unmatched. CDR3 length equals 14 residues. Looked up from germline, CDR1 is MNHEY and CDR2 is SMNVEV (reference sequence). Details on this clone: No antigen is known for it.

Profiling relied on immunoSEQ multiplex PCR, and the TCRdb table lists in-frame clones only, not all of them. The profile shows some 130,000 clones, 94% of them singletons. The sequence was obtained from a man aged 18 to 30 in good health and CMV-seropositive. This chain connects TRBV27 to TRBJ2-7; 8 nucleotides agree with TRBD1. The sequenced sample consisted of PBMCs. The CDR3 coding sequence is TGTGCCAGCAGTTTGGACAGGGACTCCTACGAGCAGTACTTC. Protein: CASSLDRDSYEQYF.